One and the same sample provided the 14 T cell receptor beta chains below, sequenced in a study of blood T cell repertoires in COVID-19. Measured with immunoSEQ multiplex PCR; TCRdb has only the in-frame clones, and not every one. Of 85,000 to 95,000 clones listed, more than 75% are singletons. Sequences were obtained from peripheral blood. These receptors originate from a human donor in a cohort sampled during active COVID-19.

The rearrangement uses TRBV18 and TRBJ2-1; 7 bases are a match to TRBD1. Germline CDR1 and CDR2: KGHSH and LQKENI. V dropped 3 bases and J dropped 9; count of bases not matched to a gene: 17. The CDR3 runs to 17 residues. The CDR3 loop is CASSPPLRGPGKGEQFF. In DNA, the CDR3 is TGTGCCAGCTCACCCCCGCTGAGGGGGCCCGGGAAAGGTGAGCAGTTCTTC.

The chain carries TRBV4-2 and TRBJ2-5; 11 bases agree with TRBD2. V was clipped by 4 bases and J by 5 bases; unmatched bases: 6. Germline lookup yields CDR1 LGHNA and CDR2 YNFKEQ. CDR3 length equals 15 residues. CDR3 protein: CASSRTTSGIETQYF. In nucleotides, the CDR3 is TGTGCCAGCAGCCGAACGACTAGCGGGATCGAGACCCAGTACTTC.

The chain recombines TRBV28 with TRBJ2-7; D perhaps matches TRBD1 (6 bases). The CDR3 length is 17 residues. Germline V gene sequence: CDR1 MDHEN, CDR2 SYDVKM. V lost 5 bases and J 0 bases, leaving 20 bases between the germline ends. This CDR3 is CASSLHSDSTHSYEQYF. In nucleotides, the CDR3 is TGTGCCAGCAGTCTCCATTCGGACAGCACCCACTCCTACGAGCAGTACTTC.

The chain uses TRBV5-8 and TRBJ2-1; 9 bases align to TRBD1. The germline V gene encodes CDR1 SGHTS and CDR2 YDEGEE. V lost 0 bases, J lost 7 bases, and 5 bases stayed unmatched. This CDR3 is 15 amino acids long. CDR3 loop: CASSLGDRVFNEQFF. CDR3 sequence (DNA): TGTGCCAGCAGCTTGGGGGACAGGGTCTTTAATGAGCAGTTCTTC.

This clone showed up just a few times. This chain connects TRBV10-2 to TRBJ2-1, with 7 bases fitting TRBD2. Germline lookup yields CDR1 WSHSY and CDR2 SAAADI. The CDR3 consists of 16 residues. With 0 bases clipped from V and 5 bases from J, the junction kept 7 bases outside the gene matches. The CDR3 nucleotides read TGCGCCAGCAGTGAGTCTGCTAGCGGAGGGCACAATGAGCAGTTCTTC. It codes for CASSESASGGHNEQFF.

This chain links TRBV2 with TRBJ1-5; no clear D gene. Trimming shortened V by 6 bases and J by 4 bases, and 10 bases separated the two germline ends. This CDR3 spans 13 amino acids. The germline gives CDR1 SNHLY, CDR2 FYNNEI. The DNA of the CDR3 is TGTGCCAGCAGCTTCGGTGGTAATCAGCCCCAGCATTTT. It encodes CASSFGGNQPQHF.

The genes are TRBV13 and TRBJ2-1; TRBD2 matches at 12 bases. J was trimmed by 3 bases and V by 4 bases; bases with no gene match: 4. The length of the CDR3 is 16 residues. Germline V gene lookup returns CDR1 PRHDT and CDR2 FYEKMQ (reference sequence). The CDR3 reads CASSSLAGGSYNEQFF. The CDR3 DNA reads TGTGCCAGCAGCTCACTAGCGGGAGGAAGCTACAATGAGCAGTTCTTC.

The chain carries TRBV9 and TRBJ2-2; 8 positions match TRBD2. The germline V gene encodes CDR1 SGDLS and CDR2 YYNGEE. V shed 0 bases and J 4 bases; nucleotides not matched to a gene: 2. The CDR3 is 15 amino acids. The CDR3 bases are TGTGCCAGCAGCGTAGCGGGGGGGGGCACCGGGGAGCTGTTTTTT. Amino acids: CASSVAGGGTGELFF.

V usage is TRBV3-1 (or the pseudogene TRBV3-2) and J usage is TRBJ2-1; D remains ambiguous. The CDR3 consists of 13 residues. CDR1 LGHDT and CDR2 YNNKEL come from the germline V gene (reference sequence). Trimming removed 0 bases from V and 5 bases from J, with 5 bases in between. CDR3 DNA: TGTGCCAGCAGCCAAGACCTAGACAATGAGCAGTTCTTC. Its protein product is CASSQDLDNEQFF.

The chain links TRBV7-9 to TRBJ1-2; tentative D call: TRBD1 (6 bases). Trimming stripped 1 base from V and 4 bases from J, with 7 bases between. The germline V gene encodes CDR1 SEHNR and CDR2 FQNEAQ (reference sequence). The CDR3 is 13 amino acids. For the CDR3, the DNA is TGTGCCAGCAGCTTAGGGGGGCCCTATGGCTACACCTTC. It codes for CASSLGGPYGYTF.

The V call is TRBV30, the J call TRBJ2-1; TRBD2 matches at 13 bases. Germline V gene lookup returns CDR1 GTSNPN and CDR2 SVGIG (reference sequence). V was pared by 2 bases and J by 5 bases, with 3 bases of the junction left unmatched. There are 15 residues in the CDR3. The CDR3 protein is CAWSTGTSGNNEQFF. DNA for the CDR3: TGTGCCTGGAGTACCGGGACTAGCGGGAACAATGAGCAGTTCTTC.

The gene calls are TRBV3-1 (or the pseudogene TRBV3-2) and TRBJ2-1; 12 bases are a match to TRBD1. The V gene end was trimmed by 2 bases and the J gene end by 7 bases; junction bases not matched to a gene: 6. This CDR3 is built from 16 residues. Germline V gives CDR1 LGHDT, CDR2 YNNKEL (reference sequence). The CDR3 region is CASSQTGTGGGNEQFF. In DNA form, the CDR3 reads TGTGCCAGCAGCCAAACCGGGACAGGGGGCGGGAATGAGCAGTTCTTC.

The count of this clone is one. The chain couples TRBV7-7 to TRBJ2-5, with 8 bases lining up with TRBD2. V was clipped by 5 bases and J by 4 bases; unmatched bases: 9. Germline CDR1 reads SSHAT; CDR2 reads FNYEAQ (reference sequence). The CDR3 extends over 15 amino acids. The CDR3 region is CASSVDSGGGETQYF. The DNA of the CDR3 is TGTGCCAGCAGCGTGGACAGCGGGGGTGGAGAGACCCAGTACTTC.

The chain has TRBV7-2 and TRBJ2-4; TRBD2 aligns across 13 bases. The CDR3 contains 16 residues. After removal of 5 bases from V and 5 bases from J, the junction contained 6 bases not matched to a gene. Germline-derived CDR1 and CDR2 are SGHTA and FQGNSA. The CDR3 region has the DNA TGTGCCAGCAGCCTATGGACTAGCGGGGGTCAAAACATTCAGTACTTC. Residues: CASSLWTSGGQNIQYF.